The 20 T cell receptor beta chains below were found in one sample sequenced in a study of shared T cell receptors in the human thymus. Using immunoSEQ multiplex PCR, the repertoire was profiled, and TCRdb retains in-frame clones only, with some absent. Among about 660,000 clones listed, 88% were seen once. These sequences were also reported in another study, on human thymus T cells.

The sample comprised thymocytes. The receptors stem from a boy less than two years old with a congenital heart defect.

V and J are TRBV27 and TRBJ1-1; 9 nucleotides line up with TRBD1. With 5 bases clipped from V and 0 bases from J, the junction kept 7 bases outside the gene matches. The CDR3 spans 16 residues. Germline lookup yields CDR1 MNHEY and CDR2 SMNVEV (reference sequence). As DNA, the CDR3 is TGTGCCAGCAGTCCAGGGACAGGGCCATTGAACACTGAAGCTTTCTTT. Its translation: CASSPGTGPLNTEAFF.

V and J are TRBV7-3 and TRBJ2-1, with 13 bases identical to TRBD2. V was clipped by 4 bases and J by 6 bases; unmatched bases: 9. The CDR3 loop spans 17 amino acids. The germline gives CDR1 SGHTA, CDR2 FQGTGA. The CDR3 here is CASSSPGTSGTGNEQFF. DNA of the CDR3: TGTGCCAGCAGCTCCCCCGGGACTAGCGGGACGGGCAATGAGCAGTTCTTC.

The gene calls are TRBV7-3 and TRBJ2-1, with 7 bases lining up with TRBD2. Per germline, CDR1 SGHTA and CDR2 FQGTGA. V gave up 5 bases and J gave up 10 bases; unmatched junction bases: 17. There are 16 residues in the CDR3. The CDR3 spells CASSALAALPEKEQFF. The DNA for the CDR3 is TGTGCCAGCAGCGCCCTAGCGGCATTACCGGAAAAAGAGCAGTTCTTC.

This rearrangement joins TRBV25-1 to TRBJ2-5; maybe TRBD2 (7 bases). Germline-derived CDR1 and CDR2 are MGHDK and SYGVNS. The V gene lost 1 base and the J gene lost 4 bases, with 13 bases spanning the gap. The CDR3 totals 15 residues. The CDR3 here is CASSEFRGAAETQYF. DNA for the CDR3: TGTGCCAGCAGTGAATTTCGGGGGGCCGCAGAGACCCAGTACTTC. Combining the CDR3 with reference TRBV25-1 and TRBJ2-5 gives the whole variable domain EADIYQTPRYLVIGTGKKITLECSQTMGHDKMYWYQQDPGMELHLIHYSYGVNSTEKGDLSSESTVSRIRTEHFPLTLESARPSHTSQYLCASSEFRGAAETQYFGPGTRLLVL.

The rearrangement links TRBV28 to TRBJ2-7; tentatively, D is TRBD1 (6 bases). CDR1 and CDR2 from the germline V gene are MDHEN and SYDVKM. Trimming pared 5 bases from V and 0 bases from J, leaving 20 bases between. The CDR3 totals 17 residues. In nucleotides, the CDR3 is TGTGCCAGCAGTCTAGAGGACAGCCCCCAGGCCTCCTACGAGCAGTACTTC. It yields the protein CASSLEDSPQASYEQYF.

The V gene is TRBV28, the J gene TRBJ1-2, with 8 bases identical to TRBD1. The CDR3 extends over 14 amino acids. CDR1 MDHEN and CDR2 SYDVKM come from the germline V gene. Trimming cost V 6 bases and J 12 bases; bases outside gene matches: 15. CDR3 sequence reads: CASRHRDRPLNHTF. CDR3 in DNA: TGTGCCAGCAGACACCGGGACAGGCCTTTAAATCACACCTTC.

The chain joins TRBV4-1 to TRBJ2-2; 7 bases align to TRBD1. Germline values: CDR1 MGHRA, CDR2 YSYEKL. The V segment lost 2 bases and the J segment 9 bases; nucleotides outside the gene matches: 6. The CDR3 spans 14 residues. For the CDR3, the DNA is TGCGCCAGCAGCCAACCAAACAGGGGTCGGGAGCTGTTTTTT. The encoded protein is CASSQPNRGRELFF.

This chain connects TRBV12-5 to TRBJ1-4, with 7 bases identical to TRBD1. The CDR3 runs to 11 residues. Germline V gene lookup returns CDR1 LGHNT and CDR2 FRNRAP. CDR3 protein: CADRAGEKLFF. Written as DNA, the CDR3 is TGTGCAGACAGGGCTGGTGAAAAACTGTTTTTT.

The chain couples TRBV18 to TRBJ1-2, with TRBD1 as a possible D gene (6 bases). Between the trimmed V and J ends, which lost 3 bases and 4 bases, there was a span of 18 bases. CDR3 length equals 16 residues. Germline-derived CDR1 and CDR2 are KGHSH and LQKENI. The CDR3 DNA is TGTGCCAGCTCACCCCGGACAGCCAAGGCAGGCTATGGCTACACCTTC. Its protein product is CASSPRTAKAGYGYTF.

This clone was counted a single time. CDR3: CASNTGLAKNIQYF. In DNA form, the CDR3 reads TGTGCCAGCAACACAGGGTTAGCCAAAAACATTCAGTACTTC. The V gene is TRBV6-1, the J gene TRBJ2-4; D perhaps matches TRBD1 (6 bases). V gave up 7 bases and J gave up 0 bases, with 10 bases separating them. The CDR3 loop spans 14 amino acids. Germline V gene data show CDR1 as MNHNS and CDR2 as SASEGT.

This chain links TRBV4-2 with TRBJ2-7; D is uncertain. CDR1 and CDR2 from the germline V gene are LGHNA and YNFKEQ. Trimming took off 2 bases at V and 1 base at J, with 9 bases between the two ends. This CDR3 has 14 residues. The CDR3 DNA reads TGTGCCAGCAGCCAAACCGGTCTTTCCTACGAGCAGTACTTC. This sequence encodes CASSQTGLSYEQYF.

This chain uses TRBV7-3 with TRBJ2-7, with 8 nucleotides matching TRBD2. The CDR3 consists of 19 residues. CDR1 is SGHTA, CDR2 FQGTGA, per germline. Trimming removed 0 bases from V and 0 bases from J; junction bases left unmatched: 13. DNA of the CDR3: TGTGCCAGCAGCTTAACGGGGAGGGTGGAGCGGGAGAGCTCCTACGAGCAGTACTTC. Protein sequence: CASSLTGRVERESSYEQYF.

CDR3 protein: CASSLLKGTSGSLSEQYF. In nucleotides, the CDR3 is TGTGCCAGCAGTTTACTTAAAGGGACTAGCGGGAGTCTGAGCGAGCAGTACTTC. The chain joins TRBV28 to TRBJ2-7, with TRBD2 identical over 14 bases. V dropped 2 bases and J dropped 6; count of bases not matched to a gene: 12. This CDR3 comprises 18 residues. Germline-derived CDR1 and CDR2 are MDHEN and SYDVKM.

The CDR3 DNA reads as TGTGCCAGCAGCGGGCCGGGACTAGCGGACAATGAGCAGTTCTTC. It codes for CASSGPGLADNEQFF. This chain joins TRBV7-4 and TRBJ2-1; TRBD2 matches at 11 bases. The germline V gene has CDR1 SGHVT and CDR2 SQSDAQ. CDR3 length: 15 residues. J was trimmed by 5 bases and V by 5 bases; bases with no gene match: 5.

Concerning this clone: This same CDR3 is encoded by further DNA sequences in the sample. The genes are TRBV10-3 and TRBJ1-4, with D possibly matching TRBD1 (5 bases). This CDR3 has 13 residues. The V gene lost 4 bases and the J gene lost 8 bases, with 11 bases spanning the gap. Germline V gene data show CDR1 as ENHRY and CDR2 as SYGVKD. The CDR3 here is CAISGQGGEKLFF. In DNA, the CDR3 is TGTGCCATCAGTGGGCAGGGAGGCGAAAAACTGTTTTTT.

V is TRBV7-9 and J is TRBJ2-7; 11 bases line up with TRBD1. Losses at the gene ends were 3 bases for V and 6 bases for J; bases not matched to a gene: 10. This CDR3 region has 16 residues. CDR1 is SEHNR and CDR2 is FQNEAQ in the germline V gene (reference sequence). For the CDR3, the DNA is TGTGCCAGCAGCTTGCCGGACAGGGGGCGAATTAGCGAGCAGTACTTC. Its translation is CASSLPDRGRISEQYF. Variable domain in full (rest from reference TRBV7-9 and TRBJ2-7): DTGVSQNPRHKITKRGQNVTFRCDPISEHNRLYWYRQTLGQGPEFLTYFQNEAQLEKSRLLSDRFSAERPKGSFSTLEIQRTEQGDSAMYLCASSLPDRGRISEQYFGPGTRLTVT.

The J gene is TRBJ2-7, the V gene TRBV29-1; D is perhaps TRBD2 (6 bases). The CDR3 is 13 residues long. CDR1 and CDR2 (germline): SQVTM, ANQGSEA. V lost 4 bases and J lost 2, with 12 bases in between. DNA of the CDR3: TGCAGCGTTGCGGCGGGGTTCCCCTACGAGCAGTACTTC. It is translated as CSVAAGFPYEQYF.

The chain combines TRBV15 with TRBJ2-4, with D possibly matching TRBD2 (6 bases). Germline assignment: CDR1 LNHNV and CDR2 YYDKDF (reference sequence). V was shortened by 0 bases and J by 4 bases, with 10 bases between the two germline ends. The CDR3 runs 15 residues. CDR3 in DNA: TGTGCCACCAGCAGAGATCAGCGGGCGAAAAACATTCAGTACTTC. Its translation: CATSRDQRAKNIQYF.

V and J are TRBV10-2 and TRBJ2-7; the D gene is possibly TRBD1 (5 bases). The CDR3 totals 12 residues. Germline CDR1 and CDR2: WSHSY and SAAADI. The V end lost 7 bases, the J end lost 4 bases, and 11 bases lay between the germline ends. The CDR3, as DNA: TGCGCCAGCAAGGACACCAGGTACGAGCAGTACTTC. Translation: CASKDTRYEQYF.

The chain recombines TRBV4-1 with TRBJ2-7; 11 bases fit TRBD2. J was trimmed by 2 bases and V by 1 base; bases with no gene match: 1. The CDR3 has 15 amino acids. From germline, CDR1 is MGHRA and CDR2 YSYEKL. This chain's CDR3 is CASSQVTSGTYEQYF. The CDR3 DNA follows: TGCGCCAGCAGCCAAGTGACTAGCGGGACCTACGAGCAGTACTTC.